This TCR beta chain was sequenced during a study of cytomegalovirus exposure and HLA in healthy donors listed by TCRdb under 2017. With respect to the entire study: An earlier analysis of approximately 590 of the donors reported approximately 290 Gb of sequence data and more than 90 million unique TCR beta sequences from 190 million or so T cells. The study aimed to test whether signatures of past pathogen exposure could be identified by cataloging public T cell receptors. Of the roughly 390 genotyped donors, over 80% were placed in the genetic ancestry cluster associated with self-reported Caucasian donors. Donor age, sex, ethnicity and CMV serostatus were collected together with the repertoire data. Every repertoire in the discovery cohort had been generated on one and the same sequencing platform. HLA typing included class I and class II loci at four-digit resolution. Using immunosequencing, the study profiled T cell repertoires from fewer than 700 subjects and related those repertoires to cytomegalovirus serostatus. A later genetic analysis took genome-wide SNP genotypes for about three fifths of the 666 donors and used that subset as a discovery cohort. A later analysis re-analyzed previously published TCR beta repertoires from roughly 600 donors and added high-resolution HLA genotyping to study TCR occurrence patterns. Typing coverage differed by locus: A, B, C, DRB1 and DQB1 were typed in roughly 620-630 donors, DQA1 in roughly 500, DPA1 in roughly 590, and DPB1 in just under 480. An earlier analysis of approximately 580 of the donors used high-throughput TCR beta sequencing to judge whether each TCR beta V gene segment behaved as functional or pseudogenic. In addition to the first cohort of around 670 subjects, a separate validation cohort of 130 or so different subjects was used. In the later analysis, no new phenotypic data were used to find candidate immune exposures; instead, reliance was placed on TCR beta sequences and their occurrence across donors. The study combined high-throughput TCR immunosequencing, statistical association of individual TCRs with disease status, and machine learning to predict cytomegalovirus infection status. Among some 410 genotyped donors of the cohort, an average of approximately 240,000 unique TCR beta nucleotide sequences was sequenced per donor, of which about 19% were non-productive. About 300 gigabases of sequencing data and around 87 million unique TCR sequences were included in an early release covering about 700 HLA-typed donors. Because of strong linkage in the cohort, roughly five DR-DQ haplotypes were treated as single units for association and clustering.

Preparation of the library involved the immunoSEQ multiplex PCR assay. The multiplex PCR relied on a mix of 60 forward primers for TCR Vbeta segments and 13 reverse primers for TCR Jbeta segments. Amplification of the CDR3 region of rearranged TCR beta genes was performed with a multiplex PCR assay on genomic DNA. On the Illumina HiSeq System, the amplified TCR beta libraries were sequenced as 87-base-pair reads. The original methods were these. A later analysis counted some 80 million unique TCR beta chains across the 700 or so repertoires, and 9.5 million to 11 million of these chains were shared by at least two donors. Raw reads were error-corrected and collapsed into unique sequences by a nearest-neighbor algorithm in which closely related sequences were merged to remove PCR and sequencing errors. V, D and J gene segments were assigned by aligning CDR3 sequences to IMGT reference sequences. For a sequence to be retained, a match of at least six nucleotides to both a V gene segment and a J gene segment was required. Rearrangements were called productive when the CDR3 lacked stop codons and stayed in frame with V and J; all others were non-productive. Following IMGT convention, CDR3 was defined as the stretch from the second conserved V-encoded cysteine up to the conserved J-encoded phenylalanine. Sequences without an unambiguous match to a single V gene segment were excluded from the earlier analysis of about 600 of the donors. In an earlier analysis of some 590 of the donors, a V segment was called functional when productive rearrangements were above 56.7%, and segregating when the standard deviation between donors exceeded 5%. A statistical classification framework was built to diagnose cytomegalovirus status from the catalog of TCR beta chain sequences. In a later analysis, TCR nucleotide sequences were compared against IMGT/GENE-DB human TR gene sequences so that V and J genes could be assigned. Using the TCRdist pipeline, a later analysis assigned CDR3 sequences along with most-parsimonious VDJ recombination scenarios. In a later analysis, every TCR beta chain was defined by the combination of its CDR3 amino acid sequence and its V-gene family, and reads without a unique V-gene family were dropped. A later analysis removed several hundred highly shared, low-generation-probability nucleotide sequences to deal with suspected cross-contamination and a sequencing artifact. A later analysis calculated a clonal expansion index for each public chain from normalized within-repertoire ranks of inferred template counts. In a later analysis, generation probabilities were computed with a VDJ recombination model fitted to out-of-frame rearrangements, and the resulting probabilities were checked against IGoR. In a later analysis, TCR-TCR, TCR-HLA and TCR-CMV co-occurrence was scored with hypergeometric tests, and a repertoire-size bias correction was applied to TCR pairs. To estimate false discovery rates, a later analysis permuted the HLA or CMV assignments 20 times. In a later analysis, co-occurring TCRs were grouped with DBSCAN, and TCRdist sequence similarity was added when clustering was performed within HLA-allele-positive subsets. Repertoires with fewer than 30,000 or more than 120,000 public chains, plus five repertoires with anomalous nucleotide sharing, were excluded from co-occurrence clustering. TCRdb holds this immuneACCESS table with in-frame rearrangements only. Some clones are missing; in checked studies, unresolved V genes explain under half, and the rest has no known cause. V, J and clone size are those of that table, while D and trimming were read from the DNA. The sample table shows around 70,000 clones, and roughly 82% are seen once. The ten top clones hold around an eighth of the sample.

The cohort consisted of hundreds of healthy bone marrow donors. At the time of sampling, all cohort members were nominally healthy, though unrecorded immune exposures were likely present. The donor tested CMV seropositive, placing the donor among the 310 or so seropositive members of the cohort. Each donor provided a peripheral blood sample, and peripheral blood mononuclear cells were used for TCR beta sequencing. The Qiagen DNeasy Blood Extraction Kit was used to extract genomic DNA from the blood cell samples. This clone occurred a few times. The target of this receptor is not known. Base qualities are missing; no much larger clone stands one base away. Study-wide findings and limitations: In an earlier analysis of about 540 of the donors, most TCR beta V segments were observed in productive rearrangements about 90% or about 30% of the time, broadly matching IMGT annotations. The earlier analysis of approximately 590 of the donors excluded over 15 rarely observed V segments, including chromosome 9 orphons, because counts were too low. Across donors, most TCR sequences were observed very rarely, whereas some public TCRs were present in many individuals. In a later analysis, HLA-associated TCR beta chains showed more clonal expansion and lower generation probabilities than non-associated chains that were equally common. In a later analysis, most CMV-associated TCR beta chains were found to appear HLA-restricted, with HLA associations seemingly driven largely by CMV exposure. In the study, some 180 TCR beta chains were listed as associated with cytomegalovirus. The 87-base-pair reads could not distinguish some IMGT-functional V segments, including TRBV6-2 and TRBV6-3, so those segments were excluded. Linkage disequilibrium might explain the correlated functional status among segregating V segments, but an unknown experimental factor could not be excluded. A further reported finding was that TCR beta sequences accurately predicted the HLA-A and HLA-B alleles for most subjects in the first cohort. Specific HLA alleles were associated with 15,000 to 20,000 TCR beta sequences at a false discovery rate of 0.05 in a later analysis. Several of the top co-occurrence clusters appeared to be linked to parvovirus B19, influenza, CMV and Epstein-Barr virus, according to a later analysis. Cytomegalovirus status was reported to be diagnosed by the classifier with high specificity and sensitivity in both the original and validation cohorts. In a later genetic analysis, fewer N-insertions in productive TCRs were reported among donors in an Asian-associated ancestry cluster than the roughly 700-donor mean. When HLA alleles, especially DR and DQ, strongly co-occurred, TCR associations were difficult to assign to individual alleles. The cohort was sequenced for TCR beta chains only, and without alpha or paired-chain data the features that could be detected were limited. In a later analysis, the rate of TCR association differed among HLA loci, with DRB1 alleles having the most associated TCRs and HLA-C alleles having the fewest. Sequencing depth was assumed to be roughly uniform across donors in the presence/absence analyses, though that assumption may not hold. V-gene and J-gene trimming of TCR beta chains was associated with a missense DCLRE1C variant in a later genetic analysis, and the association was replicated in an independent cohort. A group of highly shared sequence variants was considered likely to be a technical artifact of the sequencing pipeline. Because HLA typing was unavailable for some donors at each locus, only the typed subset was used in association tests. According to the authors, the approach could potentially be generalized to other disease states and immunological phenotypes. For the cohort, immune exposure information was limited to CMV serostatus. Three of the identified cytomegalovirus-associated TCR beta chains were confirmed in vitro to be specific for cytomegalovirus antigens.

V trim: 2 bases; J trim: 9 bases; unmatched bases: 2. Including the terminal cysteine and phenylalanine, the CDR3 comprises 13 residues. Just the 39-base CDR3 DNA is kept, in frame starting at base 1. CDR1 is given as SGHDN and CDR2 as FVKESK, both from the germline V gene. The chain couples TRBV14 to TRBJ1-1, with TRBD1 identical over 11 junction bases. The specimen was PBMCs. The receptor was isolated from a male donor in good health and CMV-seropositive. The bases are TGTGCCAGCAGCCAAACGGACAGGGGGCAAGCTTTCTTT. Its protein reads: CASSQTDRGQAFF.